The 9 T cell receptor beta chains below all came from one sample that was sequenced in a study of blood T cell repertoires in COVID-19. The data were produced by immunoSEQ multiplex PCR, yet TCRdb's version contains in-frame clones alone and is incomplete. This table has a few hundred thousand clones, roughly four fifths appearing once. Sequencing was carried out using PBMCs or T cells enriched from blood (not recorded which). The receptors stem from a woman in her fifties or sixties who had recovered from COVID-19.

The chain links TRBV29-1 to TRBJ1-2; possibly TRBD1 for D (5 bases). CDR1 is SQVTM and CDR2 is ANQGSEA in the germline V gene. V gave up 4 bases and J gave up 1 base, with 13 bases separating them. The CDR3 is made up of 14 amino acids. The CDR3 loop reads CSVGETAINYGYTF. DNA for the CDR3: TGCAGCGTTGGAGAGACAGCGATTAACTATGGCTACACCTTC. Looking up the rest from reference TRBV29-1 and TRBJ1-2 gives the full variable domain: SAVISQKPSRDICQRGTSLTIQCQVDSQVTMMFWYRQQPGQSLTLIATANQGSEATYESGFVIDKFPISRPNLTFSTLTVSNMSPEDSSIYLCSVGETAINYGYTFGSGTRLTVV.

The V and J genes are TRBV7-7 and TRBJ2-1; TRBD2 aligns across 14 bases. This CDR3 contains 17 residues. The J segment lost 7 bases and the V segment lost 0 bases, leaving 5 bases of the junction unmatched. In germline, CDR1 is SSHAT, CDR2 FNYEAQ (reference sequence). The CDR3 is CASSLAPGTSGSNEQFF. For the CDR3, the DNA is TGTGCCAGCAGCTTAGCACCCGGGACTAGCGGGAGTAATGAGCAGTTCTTC.

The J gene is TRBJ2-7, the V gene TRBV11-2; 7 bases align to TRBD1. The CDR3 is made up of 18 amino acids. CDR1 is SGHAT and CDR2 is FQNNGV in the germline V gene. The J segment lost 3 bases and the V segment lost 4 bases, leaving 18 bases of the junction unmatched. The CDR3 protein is CASSSYPGTVSSFYEQYF. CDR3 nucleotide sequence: TGTGCCAGCAGCTCGTACCCTGGGACAGTCTCCTCGTTCTACGAGCAGTACTTC.

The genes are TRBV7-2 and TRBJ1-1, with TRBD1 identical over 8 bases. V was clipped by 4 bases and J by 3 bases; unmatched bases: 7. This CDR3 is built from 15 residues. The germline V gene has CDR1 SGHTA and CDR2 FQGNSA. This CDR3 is CASSSGGPLYTEAFF. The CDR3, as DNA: TGTGCCAGCAGCTCAGGGGGCCCCCTTTACACTGAAGCTTTCTTT.

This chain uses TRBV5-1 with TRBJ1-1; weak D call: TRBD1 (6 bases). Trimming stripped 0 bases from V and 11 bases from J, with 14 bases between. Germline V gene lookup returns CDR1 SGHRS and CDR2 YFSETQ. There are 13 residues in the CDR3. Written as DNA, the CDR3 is TGCGCCAGCAGCTTGGATCGGAACAGGGAGGCTTTCTTT. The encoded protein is CASSLDRNREAFF.

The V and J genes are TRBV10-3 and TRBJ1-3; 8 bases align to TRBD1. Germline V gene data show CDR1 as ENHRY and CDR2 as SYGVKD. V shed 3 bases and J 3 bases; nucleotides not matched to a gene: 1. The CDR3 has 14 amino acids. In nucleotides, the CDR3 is TGTGCCATCAGTGACGGGACAGGTGGAAACACCATATATTTT. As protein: CAISDGTGGNTIYF.

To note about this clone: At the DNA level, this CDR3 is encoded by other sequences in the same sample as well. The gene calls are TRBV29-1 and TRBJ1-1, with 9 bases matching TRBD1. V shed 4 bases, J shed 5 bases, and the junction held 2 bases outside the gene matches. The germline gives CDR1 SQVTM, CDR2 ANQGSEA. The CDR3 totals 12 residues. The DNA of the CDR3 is TGCAGCGTTGGGACAGGGGTTACTGAAGCTTTCTTT. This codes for CSVGTGVTEAFF.

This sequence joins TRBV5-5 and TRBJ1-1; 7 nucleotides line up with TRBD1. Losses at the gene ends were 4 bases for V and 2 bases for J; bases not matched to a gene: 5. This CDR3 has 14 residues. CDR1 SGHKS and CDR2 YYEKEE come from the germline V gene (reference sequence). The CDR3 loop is CASSPTGANTEAFF. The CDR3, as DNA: TGTGCCAGCAGCCCAACAGGGGCCAACACTGAAGCTTTCTTT.

CDR3 amino acids: CASTLGQRNQPQHF. The CDR3 coding sequence is TGTGCCAGTACCTTGGGACAGAGGAATCAGCCCCAGCATTTT. The J gene is TRBJ1-5, the V gene TRBV19; 7 positions agree with TRBD1. The CDR3 is 14 residues long. The V segment lost 7 bases and the J segment 4 bases; nucleotides outside the gene matches: 7. Germline CDR1 reads LNHDA; CDR2 reads SQIVND (reference sequence). Full variable domain (missing parts from reference TRBV19 and TRBJ1-5): DGGITQSPKYLFRKEGQNVTLSCEQNLNHDAMYWYRQDPGQGLRLIYYSQIVNDFQKGDIAEGYSVSREKKESFPLTVTSAQKNPTAFYLCASTLGQRNQPQHFGDGTRLSIL.